These 31 T cell receptor beta chains share one sample of origin, sequenced in a study of blood T cell repertoires in COVID-19. Data came from immunoSEQ multiplex PCR; TCRdb stores just in-frame clones and leaves some out. The table includes around 250,000 clones, around 90% detected once. Sequencing was done on a sample of PBMCs or T cells enriched from blood (not recorded which). The receptors here all came from a human donor in a cohort exposed to, infected with or recovered from COVID-19 (not recorded which). The donor label of this sample is uncertain.

The genes are TRBV7-7 and TRBJ1-1; D is possibly TRBD1 (6 bases). This CDR3 spans 12 amino acids. V was cut by 1 base and J by 8 bases, with 8 bases left in between. CDR1 and CDR2 from the germline V gene are SSHAT and FNYEAQ (reference sequence). CDR3 sequence reads: CASSLDRVEAFF. The CDR3 coding sequence is TGTGCCAGCAGCTTAGACAGGGTGGAAGCTTTCTTT.

The chain carries TRBV5-5 and TRBJ1-2; 7 bases are shared with TRBD1. The V and J ends lost 2 bases and 5 bases, in that order; junction bases with no gene match: 6. CDR1 SGHKS and CDR2 YYEKEE come from the germline V gene (reference sequence). The CDR3 consists of 14 residues. The CDR3 DNA follows: TGTGCCAGCAGCTTTCCTCGGGACAGTTATGGCTACACCTTC. Encoded protein: CASSFPRDSYGYTF.

V and J are TRBV6-5 and TRBJ1-5; D is unclear. This CDR3 contains 14 residues. Trimming cost V 6 bases and J 4 bases, with 13 bases left between them. CDR1 and CDR2 (germline): MNHEY, SVGAGI. In DNA form, the CDR3 reads TGTGCCAGCAGGGGAGAGAGGCTAAATCAGCCCCAGCATTTT. It is translated as CASRGERLNQPQHF.

The count of this clone is one. J is TRBJ2-7 and V is TRBV18; 9 positions match TRBD2. The V and J ends lost 2 bases and 3 bases, in that order; junction bases with no gene match: 5. Germline CDR1 KGHSH, CDR2 LQKENI. The length of the CDR3 is 15 residues. The CDR3 nucleotides are TGTGCCAGCTCACCATCTCCTAGCGGGATCTACGAGCAGTACTTC. Translation gives CASSPSPSGIYEQYF.

V is TRBV19 and J is TRBJ2-2; no reliable D call. The CDR3 has 13 amino acids. Germline V gene data show CDR1 as LNHDA and CDR2 as SQIVND (reference sequence). Trimming shortened V by 1 base and J by 8 bases, and 8 bases separated the two germline ends. The CDR3 DNA follows: TGTGCCAGTAGTATAGCCCAGACAGGGGAGCTGTTTTTT. Translating it yields CASSIAQTGELFF.

This clone was detected only once. J is TRBJ1-1 and V is TRBV4-1; D might be TRBD1 (5 bases). Germline CDR1 reads MGHRA; CDR2 reads YSYEKL. This CDR3 region has 16 residues. The V end lost 4 bases, the J end lost 3 bases, and 18 bases lay between the germline ends. CDR3 nucleotide sequence: TGCGCCAGCAGCCCCTTCTCGAAAGGGGTGCACACTGAAGCTTTCTTT. Residues: CASSPFSKGVHTEAFF.

The V gene is TRBV10-3, the J gene TRBJ2-1, with a weak D call TRBD1 (6 bases). V was clipped by 3 bases and J by 2 bases, with 14 bases between them. Germline V gene data show CDR1 as ENHRY and CDR2 as SYGVKD. The CDR3 spans 16 residues. This CDR3 reads CAISDSYRDPYNEQFF. In DNA form, the CDR3 reads TGTGCCATCAGTGACTCCTACAGGGACCCCTACAATGAGCAGTTCTTC.

With regard to this clone: Germline and junction disagree at one end, which may indicate a read error. The chain employs TRBV7-2 and TRBJ2-3; D is perhaps TRBD1 (6 bases). The CDR3 covers 15 residues. Germline values: CDR1 SGHTA, CDR2 FQGNSA. CDR3 sequence (DNA): TGTGCCAGCAGCTCCGAGGTGGAGCAGGGGCCTAAAAAGGATTTT. Its translation: CASSSEVEQGPKKDF.

The V and J genes are TRBV30 and TRBJ1-1, with TRBD1 matching over 9 bases. The CDR3 is made up of 16 amino acids. The ends lost 5 bases at V and 6 bases at J; junction bases unmatched: 16. Germline CDR1 reads GTSNPN; CDR2 reads SVGIG (reference sequence). In DNA, the CDR3 is TGTGCCTGGGAGACACCGGGACAGGGTTTTCGGGCTGAAGCTTTCTTT. Residues: CAWETPGQGFRAEAFF.

The V and J genes are TRBV6-5 and TRBJ1-6, with D possibly TRBD1 on 5 matching bases. There are 14 residues in the CDR3. V was trimmed by 6 bases and J by 6 bases, leaving 12 bases between them. CDR1 and CDR2 (germline): MNHEY, SVGAGI. Here the CDR3 DNA reads TGTGCCAGCAGGTGGACATTCATTAATTCACCCCTCCACTTT. Translation gives CASRWTFINSPLHF.

CDR3 sequence (DNA): TGTGCCAGCAGTTACTCGCGGCAAGAGACCCAGTACTTC. Its translation: CASSYSRQETQYF. The V and J genes are TRBV6-5 and TRBJ2-5, with D unclear. V lost 0 bases, J lost 2 bases, and 4 bases lay in between. Per the germline V gene, CDR1 is MNHEY and CDR2 is SVGAGI. CDR3 length equals 13 residues.

This chain uses TRBV23-1 with TRBJ1-1; 9 positions match TRBD1. TRBV23-1 is an ORF; its function is uncertain. The CDR3 length is 16 residues. V gave up 0 bases and J gave up 10 bases; unmatched junction bases: 12. This CDR3 reads CASSQSVDRGPRRAFF. As DNA, the CDR3 is TGCGCCAGCAGTCAATCTGTGGACAGGGGCCCTCGGAGAGCTTTCTTT.

The V and J genes are TRBV7-2 and TRBJ2-7; D uncertain. The CDR3 sequence is 15 residues long. Germline loops: CDR1 SGHTA, CDR2 FQGNSA. The V end was cut by 4 bases, the J end by 5 bases, with 18 bases between. CDR3 in amino acids: CASSSAGSLSDEQYF. Written as DNA, the CDR3 is TGTGCCAGCAGCTCAGCCGGGTCTCTCTCGGACGAGCAGTACTTC.

V usage is TRBV6-2 or TRBV6-3 and J usage is TRBJ1-2; tentative D call: TRBD1 (5 bases). This CDR3 comprises 13 residues. Trimming cost V 2 bases and J 4 bases, with 8 bases left between them. Germline-derived CDR1 and CDR2 are MNHEY and SVGEGT. The CDR3 bases are TGTGCCAGCAGTTACCGGGACTTCTATGGCTACACCTTC. Its translation is CASSYRDFYGYTF.

This clone was counted once. The rearrangement joins TRBV7-8 to TRBJ1-1, with D unclear. This CDR3 contains 15 residues. Germline CDR1 is SGHVS and CDR2 is FQNEAQ. Trimming stripped 1 base from V and 0 bases from J, with 9 bases between. CDR3 bases: TGTGCCAGCAGCTTAGGAACAGCCCTGAACACTGAAGCTTTCTTT. Encoded protein: CASSLGTALNTEAFF.

The chain is built from TRBV9 and TRBJ1-6; 8 bases align to TRBD1. The germline V gene has CDR1 SGDLS and CDR2 YYNGEE. With 3 bases clipped from V and 7 bases from J, the junction kept 6 bases outside the gene matches. The CDR3 contains 15 residues. The CDR3 region is CASSAGTGLNSPLHF. CDR3 bases: TGTGCCAGCAGCGCGGGGACAGGCCTCAATTCACCCCTCCACTTT.

This chain connects TRBV24-1 to TRBJ1-5, with D unresolved. The CDR3 has 13 amino acids. Germline V gene sequence: CDR1 KGHDR, CDR2 SFDVKD. V gave up 4 bases and J gave up 5 bases, with 8 bases separating them. The DNA for the CDR3 is TGTGCCACCAGTGAATTAGAGGATCAGCCCCAGCATTTT. Translated: CATSELEDQPQHF.

About this clone itself: A junction end diverges from the germline sequence, so it may reflect a read error. The rearrangement links TRBV5-6 to TRBJ2-7; 8 bases line up with TRBD2. The germline V gene has CDR1 SGHDT and CDR2 YYEEEE. The CDR3 is 13 residues long. CDR3 nucleotide sequence: TGTGCCAGCAGCTTGCGATCGGGGGGGCGAGGGGACTTC. It specifies CASSLRSGGRGDF.

This sequence joins TRBV7-9 and TRBJ2-7; the D is unclear. Germline-derived CDR1 and CDR2 are SEHNR and FQNEAQ (reference sequence). The CDR3 contains 14 residues. V lost 1 base, J lost 4 bases, and 11 bases lay in between. This CDR3 reads CASSLVQFPYEQYF. CDR3 nucleotides: TGTGCCAGCAGCTTAGTCCAGTTTCCTTACGAGCAGTACTTC. The full variable domain, rest sourced from reference TRBV7-9 and TRBJ2-7, is DTGVSQNPRHKITKRGQNVTFRCDPISEHNRLYWYRQTLGQGPEFLTYFQNEAQLEKSRLLSDRFSAERPKGSFSTLEIQRTEQGDSAMYLCASSLVQFPYEQYFGPGTRLTVT.

The genes are TRBV5-6 and TRBJ1-5, with D possibly TRBD1 on 5 matching bases. Between the trimmed V and J ends, which lost 4 bases and 6 bases, there was a span of 17 bases. Per germline, CDR1 SGHDT and CDR2 YYEEEE. The CDR3 is made up of 15 amino acids. This CDR3 reads CASSARQFLAQPQHF. DNA of the CDR3: TGTGCCAGCAGCGCCCGACAGTTTTTGGCTCAGCCCCAGCATTTT.

A single count supports this clone. The rearrangement uses TRBV6-5 and TRBJ2-3, with D tentatively TRBD1 (6 bases). The CDR3 is made up of 16 amino acids. V was trimmed by 1 base and J by 2 bases, leaving 13 bases between them. The germline V gene encodes CDR1 MNHEY and CDR2 SVGAGI. This CDR3 is CASSYWSGTPTDTQYF. Written as DNA, the CDR3 is TGTGCCAGCAGTTACTGGTCAGGGACACCCACAGATACGCAGTATTTT.

This clone was recorded a few times. The rearrangement uses TRBV3-1 (or the pseudogene TRBV3-2) and TRBJ2-1; TRBD2 is a possible D gene (6 bases). The CDR3 covers 14 residues. Looked up from germline, CDR1 is LGHDT and CDR2 is YNNKEL (reference sequence). V dropped 1 base and J dropped 11 bases, with 15 bases sitting between them. CDR3 nucleotides: TGTGCCAGCAGCCAAGGAGGGGTAGCGGTTAAGCAGTTCTTC. It is translated as CASSQGGVAVKQFF.

The DNA of the CDR3 is TGTGCCAGCAGCCAAGATCCGCCTTGGACGGGAACACTGTTTTTT. This codes for CASSQDPPWTGTLFF. The chain employs TRBV14 and TRBJ1-4; D is unresolved. CDR1 and CDR2 (germline): SGHDN, FVKESK. This CDR3 is built from 15 residues. The V and J ends lost 0 bases and 13 bases respectively, with 18 bases between them.

The table lists this clone with a few counts. This chain uses TRBV10-3 with TRBJ1-2; 9 positions match TRBD1. The trim removed 3 bases at V and 0 bases at J, leaving 11 bases unmatched. In germline, CDR1 is ENHRY, CDR2 SYGVKD. The CDR3 is 18 residues long. The CDR3 DNA reads as TGTGCCATCAGTGAAGGTACCGGGACAGGGCAACCTAACTATGGCTACACCTTC. Translation gives CAISEGTGTGQPNYGYTF.

V usage is TRBV5-4 and J usage is TRBJ2-5; a weak D match, TRBD1 (5 bases). The CDR3 has 13 residues. CDR1 and CDR2 from the germline V gene are SGHNT and YYREEE (reference sequence). Trimming pared 2 bases from V and 3 bases from J, leaving 8 bases between. The DNA of the CDR3 is TGTGCCAGCAGCTTTTTACAGGAAGAGACCCAGTACTTC. Protein product: CASSFLQEETQYF. Looking up the rest from reference TRBV5-4 and TRBJ2-5 gives the full variable domain: ETGVTQSPTHLIKTRGQQVTLRCSSQSGHNTVSWYQQALGQGPQFIFQYYREEENGRGNFPPRFSGLQFPNYSSELNVNALELDDSALYLCASSFLQEETQYFGPGTRLLVL.

The chain carries TRBV12-3 or TRBV12-4 and TRBJ1-1; D is unresolved. CDR3 length: 11 amino acids. Trimming removed 2 bases at V and 7 bases at J, with 5 bases between. The CDR3 region is CASSLSFEAFF. DNA of the CDR3: TGTGCCAGCAGTTTATCGTTTGAAGCTTTCTTT.

A few counts support this clone. The CDR3 here is CAWSEPGLAGKQYF. The CDR3, as DNA: TGTGCCTGGAGTGAACCGGGGCTAGCGGGAAAGCAGTACTTC. This chain uses TRBV30 with TRBJ2-7; TRBD2 matches at 9 bases. Germline loops: CDR1 GTSNPN, CDR2 SVGIG (reference sequence). V shed 1 base, J shed 8 bases, and the junction held 9 bases outside the gene matches. The CDR3 runs 14 residues.

V is TRBV14 and J is TRBJ1-1; D gene unclear. Per germline, CDR1 SGHDN and CDR2 FVKESK. Trimming removed 3 bases at V and 4 bases at J, with 15 bases between. The CDR3 totals 15 residues. The CDR3 bases are TGTGCCAGCAGCCAGGGCCCGTGGGTTTTCACTGAAGCTTTCTTT. Translating it yields CASSQGPWVFTEAFF.

The rearrangement uses TRBV5-4 and TRBJ1-6; 9 nucleotides align to TRBD1. The CDR3 runs 15 residues. Germline V gene lookup returns CDR1 SGHNT and CDR2 YYREEE (reference sequence). V gave up 4 bases and J gave up 7 bases; unmatched junction bases: 6. CDR3 protein: CASSRGQGRNSPLHF. Here the CDR3 DNA reads TGTGCCAGCAGCCGTGGACAGGGGCGAAATTCACCCCTCCACTTT.

The chain joins TRBV7-9 to TRBJ2-5, with D perhaps TRBD1 (5 bases). Trimming took off 5 bases at V and 2 bases at J, with 12 bases between the two ends. This CDR3 spans 14 amino acids. Germline CDR1 is SEHNR and CDR2 is FQNEAQ (reference sequence). CDR3 coding DNA: TGTGCCAGCAGCCAATCGACAGCGCAAGAGACCCAGTACTTC. Its translation is CASSQSTAQETQYF.

The V call is TRBV27, the J call TRBJ1-2; 9 bases fit TRBD1. The CDR3 covers 14 residues. Germline V gene sequence: CDR1 MNHEY, CDR2 SMNVEV (reference sequence). Trimming at V came to 8 bases and at J to 2 bases, leaving 6 bases not matched to a gene. The CDR3 region has the DNA TGTGCCAGCGGTAACAGGGGGCTGAACTATGGCTACACCTTC. Protein sequence: CASGNRGLNYGYTF.